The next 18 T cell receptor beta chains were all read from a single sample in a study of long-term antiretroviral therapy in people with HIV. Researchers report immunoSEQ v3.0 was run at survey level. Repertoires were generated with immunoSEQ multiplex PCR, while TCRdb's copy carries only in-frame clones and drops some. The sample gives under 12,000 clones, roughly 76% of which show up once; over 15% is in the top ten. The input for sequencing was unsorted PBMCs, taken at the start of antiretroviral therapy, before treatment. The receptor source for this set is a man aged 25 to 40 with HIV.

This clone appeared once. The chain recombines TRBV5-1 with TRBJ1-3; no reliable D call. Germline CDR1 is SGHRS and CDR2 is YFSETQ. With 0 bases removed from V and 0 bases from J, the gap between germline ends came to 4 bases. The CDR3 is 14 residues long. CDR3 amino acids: CASSLGISGNTIYF. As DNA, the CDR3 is TGCGCCAGCAGCTTGGGTATCTCTGGAAACACCATATATTTT.

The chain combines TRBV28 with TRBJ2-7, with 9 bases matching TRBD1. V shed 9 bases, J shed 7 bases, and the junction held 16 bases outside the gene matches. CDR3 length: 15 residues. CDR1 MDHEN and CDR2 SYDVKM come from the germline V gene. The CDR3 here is CASYLTGTGFGEQYF. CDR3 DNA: TGTGCCAGTTACCTGACCGGGACAGGGTTCGGGGAGCAGTACTTC.

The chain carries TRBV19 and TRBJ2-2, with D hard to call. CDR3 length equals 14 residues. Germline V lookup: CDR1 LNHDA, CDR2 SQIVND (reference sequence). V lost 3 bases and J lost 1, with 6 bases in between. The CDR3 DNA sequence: TGTGCCAGTAGTATCATCGGGAACACCGGGGAGCTGTTTTTT. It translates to CASSIIGNTGELFF.

This CDR3 reads CASSPDLTPRGYTF. CDR3 in DNA: TGTGCCAGCAGTCCCGACCTGACTCCTAGGGGCTACACCTTC. This chain joins TRBV6-5 and TRBJ1-2; D gene unclear. Germline V gene sequence: CDR1 MNHEY, CDR2 SVGAGI. This CDR3 is built from 14 residues. The germline V and J ends were trimmed by 5 bases and 8 bases, with 18 bases remaining between them.

The CDR3, as DNA: TGTGCCAGCAGTGAAACAGGGGGCATGTTCGATCAGCCCCAGCATTTT. This codes for CASSETGGMFDQPQHF. The V and J genes are TRBV6-4 and TRBJ1-5; 9 nucleotides match TRBD1. The germline CDR1 and CDR2 sequences are MRHNA and SNTAGT. The CDR3 runs to 16 residues. J gave up 5 bases and V 3 bases, and 8 bases lay outside the gene matches.

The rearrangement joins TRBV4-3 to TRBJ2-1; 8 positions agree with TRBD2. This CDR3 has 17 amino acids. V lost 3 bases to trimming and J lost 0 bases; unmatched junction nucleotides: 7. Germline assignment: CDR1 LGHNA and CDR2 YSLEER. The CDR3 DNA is TGCGCCAGCAGCCAGTATAGCGGGGATAGCTCCTACAATGAGCAGTTCTTC. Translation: CASSQYSGDSSYNEQFF.

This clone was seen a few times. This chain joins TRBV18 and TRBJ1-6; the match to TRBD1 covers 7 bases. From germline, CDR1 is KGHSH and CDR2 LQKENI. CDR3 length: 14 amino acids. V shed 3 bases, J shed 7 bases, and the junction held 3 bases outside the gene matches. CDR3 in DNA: TGTGCCAGCTCACCCTTGGGACAGAATTCACCCCTCCACTTT. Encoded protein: CASSPLGQNSPLHF.

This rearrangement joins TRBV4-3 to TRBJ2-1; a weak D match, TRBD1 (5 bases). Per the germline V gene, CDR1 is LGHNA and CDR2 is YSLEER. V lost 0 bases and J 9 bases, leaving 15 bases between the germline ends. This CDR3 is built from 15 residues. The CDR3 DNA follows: TGCGCCAGCAGCCAAGATAGTAGGGGTCCCAGTGAGCAGTTCTTC. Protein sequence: CASSQDSRGPSEQFF.

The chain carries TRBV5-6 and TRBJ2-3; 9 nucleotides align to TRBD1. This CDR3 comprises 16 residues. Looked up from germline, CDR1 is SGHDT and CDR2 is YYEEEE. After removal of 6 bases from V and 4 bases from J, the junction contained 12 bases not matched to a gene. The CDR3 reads CASKRTGQGLSDTQYF. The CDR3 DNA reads TGTGCCAGCAAGCGGACGGGACAGGGCCTCTCAGATACGCAGTATTTT.

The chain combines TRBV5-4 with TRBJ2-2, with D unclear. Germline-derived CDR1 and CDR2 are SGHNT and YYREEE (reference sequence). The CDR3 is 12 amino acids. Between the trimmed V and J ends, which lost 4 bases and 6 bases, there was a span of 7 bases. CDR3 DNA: TGTGCCAGCAGCAAACAGTCCGGGGAGCTGTTTTTT. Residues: CASSKQSGELFF. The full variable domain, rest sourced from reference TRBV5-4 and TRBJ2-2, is ETGVTQSPTHLIKTRGQQVTLRCSSQSGHNTVSWYQQALGQGPQFIFQYYREEENGRGNFPPRFSGLQFPNYSSELNVNALELDDSALYLCASSKQSGELFFGEGSRLTVL.

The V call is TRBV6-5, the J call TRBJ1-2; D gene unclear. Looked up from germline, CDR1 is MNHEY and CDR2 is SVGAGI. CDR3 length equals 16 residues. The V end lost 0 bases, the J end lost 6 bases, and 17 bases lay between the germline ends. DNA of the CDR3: TGTGCCAGCAGTTACTCGATAAACACGGCAGGAAATGGCTACACCTTC. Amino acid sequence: CASSYSINTAGNGYTF.

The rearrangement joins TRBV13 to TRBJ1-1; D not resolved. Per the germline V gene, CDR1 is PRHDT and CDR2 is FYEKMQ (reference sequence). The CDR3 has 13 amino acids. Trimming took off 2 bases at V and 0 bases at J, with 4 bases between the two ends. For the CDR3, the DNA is TGTGCCAGCAGCTTAATGATGAACACTGAAGCTTTCTTT. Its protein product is CASSLMMNTEAFF.

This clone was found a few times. As DNA, the CDR3 is TGTGCCAGCAGTGACGTTCCAGGGACCCAACTTTATGGCTACACCTTC. Its translation: CASSDVPGTQLYGYTF. The chain joins TRBV6-1 to TRBJ1-2; the D gene is possibly TRBD1 (5 bases). CDR3 size: 16 residues. V was cut by 3 bases and J by 5 bases, with 19 bases left in between. Looked up from germline, CDR1 is MNHNS and CDR2 is SASEGT.

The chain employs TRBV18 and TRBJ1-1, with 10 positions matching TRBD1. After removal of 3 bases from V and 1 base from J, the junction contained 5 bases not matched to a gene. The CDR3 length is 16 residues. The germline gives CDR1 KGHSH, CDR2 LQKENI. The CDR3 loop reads CASSPGQGQSNTEAFF. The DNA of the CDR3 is TGTGCCAGCTCACCGGGACAGGGGCAATCGAACACTGAAGCTTTCTTT.

The CDR3 region has the DNA TGCGCCAGCAGCTTTGGGCCCGTCGGGTCCACTGAAGCTTTCTTT. Protein: CASSFGPVGSTEAFF. This sequence joins TRBV5-1 and TRBJ1-1, with D unclear. Germline V gives CDR1 SGHRS, CDR2 YFSETQ. This CDR3 has 15 residues. The V gene lost 2 bases and the J gene lost 4 bases, with 15 bases spanning the gap.

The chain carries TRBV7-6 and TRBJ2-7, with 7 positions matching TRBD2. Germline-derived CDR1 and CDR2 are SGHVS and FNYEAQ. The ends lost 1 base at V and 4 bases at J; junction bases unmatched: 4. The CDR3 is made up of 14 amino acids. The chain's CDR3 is CASSLGGRVYEQYF. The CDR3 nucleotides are TGTGCCAGCAGCTTAGGCGGGAGAGTTTACGAGCAGTACTTC. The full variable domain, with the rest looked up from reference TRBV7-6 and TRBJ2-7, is GAGVSQSPRYKVTKRGQDVALRCDPISGHVSLYWYRQALGQGPEFLTYFNYEAQQDKSGLPNDRFSAERPEGSISTLTIQRTEQRDSAMYRCASSLGGRVYEQYFGPGTRLTVT.

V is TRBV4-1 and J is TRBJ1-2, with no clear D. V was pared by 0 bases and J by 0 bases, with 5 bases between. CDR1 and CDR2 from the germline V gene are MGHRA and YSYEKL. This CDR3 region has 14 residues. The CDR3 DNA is TGCGCCAGCAGCCAAGAAGGCACTAACTATGGCTACACCTTC. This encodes CASSQEGTNYGYTF.

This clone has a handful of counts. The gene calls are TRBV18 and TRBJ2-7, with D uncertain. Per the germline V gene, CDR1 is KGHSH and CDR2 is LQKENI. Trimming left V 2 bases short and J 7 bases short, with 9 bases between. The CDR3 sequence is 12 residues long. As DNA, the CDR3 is TGTGCCAGCTCACCAATCGAAAGGGAGCAGTACTTC. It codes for CASSPIEREQYF.